Following are 25 T cell receptor beta chains from one sample sequenced in a study of CD8+CD57+ T cells in acquired aplastic anemia (dated by TCRdb to 2016 to 2019). The instrument given in TCRdb is Illumina HiSeq 2000. TCR beta VDJ combination and CDR3 sequence profiling used genomic DNA as the template. TCRdb ran its own pipeline on the public reads, namely fastp trimming at Q25 and MiXCR clone calling, and kept in-frame beta chains. Each CDR3 protein gets just one entry, which takes the most common genes and DNA from the rows behind it. The sample has fewer than 70,000 distinct CDR3 sequences on record, approximately 51% of them singletons. In total, the top ten clones hold approximately 8.6% of the sample. Material: sorted CD4+, CD8+, or CD8+CD57+ T cells (not recorded which) from PBMCs. The receptor source for this set is a human donor in good health, serving as a control.

CDR3 amino acids: CASTLGHPEEQYF. As DNA, the CDR3 is TGTGCCAGCACCCTGGGACACCCGGAAGAGCAGTACTTC. The chain has TRBV2 and TRBJ2-7; D is possibly TRBD1 (6 bases). CDR3 size: 13 residues. V gave up 7 bases and J gave up 7 bases, with 17 bases separating them. Germline assignment: CDR1 SNHLY and CDR2 FYNNEI.

The V gene is TRBV11-2, the J gene TRBJ2-7; 7 positions agree with TRBD2. Trimming took 0 bases from V and 3 from J; bases not matched to a gene: 5. The CDR3 is 15 residues long. Germline values: CDR1 SGHAT, CDR2 FQNNGV. CDR3 DNA sequence: TGTGCCAGCAGCTTAGAGGGAGCGGGGAACTACGAGCAGTACTTC. Its protein product is CASSLEGAGNYEQYF.

Turning to this clonotype: The CDR3 carries no conserved terminal phenylalanine or tryptophan, so it likely arises from a read error. This chain uses TRBV24-1 with TRBJ2-7; D not certain. Deletions cut 7 bases from V and 0 bases from J, with 9 bases between. Germline lookup yields CDR1 KGHDR and CDR2 SFDVKD. The CDR3 is 13 residues long. CDR3 sequence: CATRGAGSYEQYL. In DNA form, the CDR3 reads TGTGCCACCAGAGGAGCAGGCTCCTACGAGCAGTACCTC.

This chain connects TRBV2 to TRBJ1-1; 7 bases are shared with TRBD1. With 1 base clipped from V and 11 bases from J, the junction kept 7 bases outside the gene matches. The germline V gene has CDR1 SNHLY and CDR2 FYNNEI. This CDR3 spans 13 amino acids. The CDR3 loop reads CASSEVPTGNAFF. The CDR3 DNA reads TGTGCCAGCAGTGAAGTACCGACAGGGAACGCTTTCTTT.

The sample holds many counts of this clonotype. The chain joins TRBV2 to TRBJ2-2; 7 bases match TRBD1. The V segment lost 9 bases and the J segment 5 bases; nucleotides outside the gene matches: 6. Germline values: CDR1 SNHLY, CDR2 FYNNEI. This CDR3 comprises 13 residues. Here the CDR3 reads CASSETGTGELFF. The CDR3 DNA reads TGTGCCAGTAGCGAGACAGGGACCGGGGAGCTGTTTTTT.

The CDR3 sequence is CASSLGALGDTEAFF. The CDR3 bases are TGTGCCAGCAGCCTAGGGGCGTTGGGGGACACTGAAGCTTTCTTT. The chain uses TRBV12-3 or TRBV12-4 and TRBJ1-1; D possibly corresponds to TRBD1 (5 bases). The CDR3 length is 15 residues. V lost 6 bases, J lost 3 bases, and 17 bases lay in between.

The chain combines TRBV2 with TRBJ1-1; D is uncertain. Germline lookup yields CDR1 SNHLY and CDR2 FYNNEI. This CDR3 has 14 residues. The V and J ends lost 4 bases and 0 bases respectively, with 9 bases between them. CDR3 sequence: CASSVWKVNTEAFF. CDR3 bases: TGTGCCAGCAGTGTTTGGAAAGTGAACACTGAAGCTTTCTTT. Full variable domain (outside the CDR3, taken from reference TRBV2 and TRBJ1-1): EPEVTQTPSHQVTQMGQEVILRCVPISNHLYFYWYRQILGQKVEFLVSFYNNEISEKSEIFDDQFSVERPDGSNFTLKIRSTKLEDSAMYFCASSVWKVNTEAFFGQGTRLTVV.

The V and J genes are TRBV25-1 and TRBJ1-2; TRBD1 matches 12 bases. Germline trimming cut 3 bases from V and 8 bases from J; bases unmatched to any gene: 7. The germline gives CDR1 MGHDK, CDR2 SYGVNS. The CDR3 runs to 15 residues. The chain's CDR3 is CASSDGGQGAQGYTF. The DNA for the CDR3 is TGTGCCAGCAGTGATGGGGGACAGGGGGCGCAAGGCTACACCTTC.

This chain uses TRBV25-1 with TRBJ1-1; D ambiguous. CDR1 and CDR2 (germline): MGHDK, SYGVNS. V lost 5 bases and J 0 bases, leaving 10 bases between the germline ends. This CDR3 has 14 amino acids. For the CDR3, the DNA is TGTGCCAGCAGTCCTGAGTACATGAACACTGAAGCTTTCTTT. As protein: CASSPEYMNTEAFF.

The chain uses TRBV15 and TRBJ1-5; a weak D match, TRBD1 (5 bases). The V gene's germline CDR1 is LNHNV and CDR2 YYDKDF (reference sequence). V lost 5 bases to trimming and J lost 3 bases, with 5 bases between them. CDR3 length: 12 residues. CDR3 DNA: TGTGCCACCAGCGGGACCAATCAGCCCCAGCATTTT. Translating it yields CATSGTNQPQHF.

Comment on this clonotype: Just one base apart from a much larger clone, this may be a read error. The J gene is TRBJ2-1, the V gene TRBV19, with D maybe TRBD2 (6 bases). CDR1 and CDR2 from the germline V gene are LNHDA and SQIVND (reference sequence). The length of the CDR3 is 16 residues. This CDR3 reads CASSIIVVLASDEQSF. The CDR3 DNA is TGTGCCAGTAGTATTATTGTTGTGCTAGCGTCGGATGAGCAGTCCTTC.

This clonotype was counted at least ten times. This chain connects TRBV6-1 to TRBJ1-2; D is uncertain. Germline V gives CDR1 MNHNS, CDR2 SASEGT. CDR3 length: 13 residues. The V and J ends lost 6 bases and 4 bases respectively, with 12 bases between them. This chain's CDR3 is CASRAATIYGYTF. The CDR3 region has the DNA TGTGCCAGCAGGGCAGCGACCATCTATGGCTACACCTTC.

The V and J genes are TRBV2 and TRBJ2-5; D unresolved. The CDR3 has 13 residues. The germline CDR1 and CDR2 sequences are SNHLY and FYNNEI. V dropped 4 bases and J dropped 1 base, with 7 bases sitting between them. The CDR3 protein is CASSVAVQETQYF. Written as DNA, the CDR3 is TGTGCCAGCAGTGTGGCAGTCCAAGAGACCCAGTACTTC.

CDR3 DNA: TGTGCCAGCAGGCGGGGGGGGGCTGAGCAGTACGTC. Translation gives CASRRGGAEQYV. This chain joins TRBV2 and TRBJ2-7, with 9 bases matching TRBD2. This CDR3 comprises 12 residues. After removal of 6 bases from V and 7 bases from J, the junction contained 4 bases not matched to a gene. Germline V gene lookup returns CDR1 SNHLY and CDR2 FYNNEI.

In this sample, this clonotype turned up many times. The chain employs TRBV7-2 and TRBJ1-1; D unresolved. Germline V gives CDR1 SGHTA, CDR2 FQGNSA. The CDR3 is 14 amino acids. With 2 bases removed from V and 4 bases from J, the gap between germline ends came to 11 bases. CDR3 region: CASSLRTGSTEAFF. In DNA, the CDR3 is TGTGCCAGCAGCTTAAGGACCGGTAGCACTGAAGCTTTCTTT.

This clonotype was counted ten times or more. The rearrangement links TRBV9 to TRBJ1-2, with D possibly being TRBD1 (6 bases). This CDR3 has 22 amino acids. Germline lookup yields CDR1 SGDLS and CDR2 YYNGEE. Trimming shortened V by 2 bases and J by 6 bases, and 38 bases separated the two germline ends. The CDR3 nucleotides are TGTGCCAGCAGCGTTCCAGGTTTAGTGGGTCGCATCGGGGGGCAACAGGTAAATGGCTACACCTTC. As protein: CASSVPGLVGRIGGQQVNGYTF.

This rearrangement joins TRBV11-1 to TRBJ2-1; 8 nucleotides match TRBD1. The V segment lost 5 bases and the J segment 5 bases; nucleotides outside the gene matches: 8. CDR1 and CDR2 from the germline V gene are SGHAT and FQDESV (reference sequence). CDR3 length: 15 amino acids. CDR3 DNA: TGTGCCAGCAGCCATAGACAGGGGAGAAACAATGAGCAGTTCTTC. It codes for CASSHRQGRNNEQFF.

The gene calls are TRBV7-8 and TRBJ2-7; possibly TRBD1 for D (6 bases). Germline CDR1 and CDR2: SGHVS and FQNEAQ. The CDR3 consists of 15 residues. V was cut by 0 bases and J by 0 bases, with 9 bases left in between. The CDR3: CASSLAQGPSYEQYF. The CDR3 nucleotides are TGTGCCAGCAGCTTAGCACAGGGCCCCTCCTACGAGCAGTACTTC.

The chain has TRBV15 and TRBJ1-2; 7 bases fit TRBD1. The CDR3 is made up of 14 amino acids. Unmatched junction bases numbered 9, after V lost 0 bases and J lost 11 bases. CDR1 and CDR2 (germline): LNHNV, YYDKDF (reference sequence). CDR3 sequence reads: CATSRDKSTGRYTF. For the CDR3, the DNA is TGTGCCACCAGCAGAGATAAGTCGACAGGGCGGTACACCTTC.

This clonotype was detected a few times. This may be a read error, as it is one base from a much larger clone. The J gene is TRBJ2-7, the V gene TRBV4-1; possible D gene TRBD1, 5 bases. CDR3 length: 14 amino acids. The V gene's germline CDR1 is MGHRA and CDR2 YSYEKL. CDR3: CANSPTAASYEQYF. In DNA, the CDR3 is TGCGCCAACAGCCCGACAGCAGCTTCCTACGAGCAGTACTTC.

At least ten counts were recorded for this clonotype. This may arise from a read error, as a much more abundant clone is one base away. This chain joins TRBV24-1 and TRBJ2-1; TRBD2 agrees at 11 bases. CDR3 length: 15 amino acids. Germline CDR1 KGHDR, CDR2 SFDVKD. The CDR3 reads CAASDLTSGSPEQFF. For the CDR3, the DNA is TGTGCCGCCAGTGATTTAACTAGCGGGAGCCCTGAGCAGTTCTTC.

The chain has TRBV20-1 and TRBJ2-5; no reliable D call. Per the germline V gene, CDR1 is DFQATT and CDR2 is SNEGSKA (reference sequence). This CDR3 contains 11 residues. V was pared by 4 bases and J by 4 bases, with 7 bases between. The CDR3 DNA reads TGCAGTGCTAACTTCCCAGAGACCCAGTACTTC. Translated: CSANFPETQYF.

As DNA, the CDR3 is TGTGCCAGCAGCCAGGGACAGAGCTCCTACGAGCAGTACTTC. Its translation is CASSQGQSSYEQYF. The V and J genes are TRBV7-9 and TRBJ2-7; 7 bases align to TRBD1. Unmatched junction bases numbered 4, after V lost 5 bases and J lost 0 bases. Germline V CDR1 and CDR2: SEHNR, FQNEAQ (reference sequence). The CDR3 sequence is 14 residues long. Variable domain in full (rest from reference TRBV7-9 and TRBJ2-7): DTGVSQNPRHKITKRGQNVTFRCDPISEHNRLYWYRQTLGQGPEFLTYFQNEAQLEKSRLLSDRFSAERPKGSFSTLEIQRTEQGDSAMYLCASSQGQSSYEQYFGPGTRLTVT.

The genes are TRBV20-1 and TRBJ2-1; 11 bases are shared with TRBD2. The CDR3 is made up of 13 amino acids. V gave up 6 bases and J gave up 10 bases; unmatched junction bases: 8. Per germline, CDR1 DFQATT and CDR2 SNEGSKA (reference sequence). CDR3 region: CSAISGGAREQFF. In DNA form, the CDR3 reads TGCAGTGCCATTAGCGGGGGGGCTCGGGAGCAGTTCTTC.

This clonotype was observed many times. The rearrangement uses TRBV3-1 and TRBJ2-5, with D tentatively TRBD2 (6 bases). Germline V CDR1 and CDR2: LGHDT, YNNKEL (reference sequence). V shed 4 bases and J shed 1 base, with 10 bases lying between them. This CDR3 is 14 amino acids long. The CDR3 is CASSPRDFQETQYF. The CDR3 DNA reads as TGTGCCAGCAGCCCCAGGGACTTCCAAGAGACCCAGTACTTC.